The 10 T cell receptor beta chains in this list originate from one sample, sequenced in a study of T cell repertoires and Cas9 in healthy adults (dated by TCRdb to 2016 to 2019). The method behind the library was the immunoSEQ multiplex PCR assay. The table comes from immuneACCESS by way of TCRdb, which keeps in-frame sequences with V and J called. Part of the clones is missing from these tables; in studies checked, under half for an unresolved V gene and the rest for unknown reasons. In this sample the table shows 20,000 to 25,000 clones, 90% of which occur a single time. The leading ten clones occupy 0.69% of the sample. Source material: CD4+ effector T cells (CD127+, CD25-, CD137-, CD154-) from PBMCs; culture status not recorded. Receptors originate from a human donor in good health.

The V call is TRBV19, the J call TRBJ2-5; 9 bases fit TRBD1. CDR1 LNHDA and CDR2 SQIVND come from the germline V gene (reference sequence). V trimming: 2 bases; J trimming: 8 bases; junction bases outside the gene matches: 3. The CDR3 spans 13 residues. The CDR3 DNA sequence: TGTGCCAGTAGTATAACGACAGGGGGTACCCAGTACTTC. This codes for CASSITTGGTQYF. Full variable domain (outside the CDR3, taken from reference TRBV19 and TRBJ2-5): DGGITQSPKYLFRKEGQNVTLSCEQNLNHDAMYWYRQDPGQGLRLIYYSQIVNDFQKGDIAEGYSVSREKKESFPLTVTSAQKNPTAFYLCASSITTGGTQYFGPGTRLLVL.

The chain joins TRBV30 to TRBJ2-5; a weak D match, TRBD1 (5 bases). CDR1 GTSNPN and CDR2 SVGIG come from the germline V gene (reference sequence). The CDR3 sequence is 13 residues long. With 1 base removed from V and 5 bases from J, the gap between germline ends came to 11 bases. The CDR3, as DNA: TGTGCCTGGAGTGAGTCAGGGTTTGAGACCCAGTACTTC. This codes for CAWSESGFETQYF.

The V call is TRBV10-3, the J call TRBJ2-7; 9 bases map to TRBD1. The junction had 15 bases not matched to a gene; V was cut back by 0 bases and J by 6 bases. From germline, CDR1 is ENHRY and CDR2 SYGVKD. The CDR3 spans 18 residues. The CDR3 DNA reads TGTGCCATCAGTGAGTCCCTGGTGGGACAGGGTAACCCATCCGAGCAGTACTTC. Translation: CAISESLVGQGNPSEQYF.

The chain joins TRBV7-8 to TRBJ2-2; D remains ambiguous. The V and J ends lost 5 bases and 2 bases respectively, with 15 bases between them. Per the germline V gene, CDR1 is SGHVS and CDR2 is FQNEAQ. This CDR3 region has 16 residues. The CDR3, as DNA: TGTGCCAGCAGCCCCTCGGCCTTGGGCAACACCGGGGAGCTGTTTTTT. Encoded protein: CASSPSALGNTGELFF.

The chain is built from TRBV5-5 and TRBJ1-2; D is possibly TRBD1 (6 bases). Germline V CDR1 and CDR2: SGHKS, YYEKEE (reference sequence). This CDR3 region has 16 residues. The V and J ends lost 0 bases and 1 base respectively, with 13 bases between them. The chain's CDR3 is CASSLDWGLINYGYTF. The CDR3 coding sequence is TGTGCCAGCAGCTTGGATTGGGGGCTTATTAACTATGGCTACACCTTC.

V is TRBV19 and J is TRBJ1-1; possibly TRBD1 for D (5 bases). V lost 7 bases to trimming and J lost 1 base, with 13 bases between them. This CDR3 has 14 residues. CDR1 is LNHDA, CDR2 SQIVND, per germline (reference sequence). The CDR3 coding sequence is TGTGCCAGTAACCCGGAGGGGACGAACACTGAAGCTTTCTTT. Protein: CASNPEGTNTEAFF.

A few counts support this clone. V gene TRBV28 combines with J gene TRBJ1-6; TRBD1 is a possible D gene (6 bases). CDR1 and CDR2 (germline): MDHEN, SYDVKM. The CDR3 runs to 15 residues. Deletions cut 3 bases from V and 8 bases from J, with 14 bases between. CDR3 DNA sequence: TGTGCCAGCAGTTTTAATGGGGACATTTATTCACCCCTCCACTTT. Protein product: CASSFNGDIYSPLHF.

The chain employs TRBV5-1 and TRBJ2-3; D uncertain. CDR1 is SGHRS and CDR2 is YFSETQ in the germline V gene. This CDR3 spans 15 amino acids. The ends were cut back, 3 bases at V and 0 bases at J, with 11 bases in the middle. DNA for the CDR3: TGCGCCAGCAGCTCCGACCCGAGCAGCACAGATACGCAGTATTTT. Residues: CASSSDPSSTDTQYF.

Here the CDR3 DNA reads TGTGCCAGCAGCTTAGATGGATTCCTGAACTATGGCTACACCTTC. Amino acids: CASSLDGFLNYGYTF. J is TRBJ1-2 and V is TRBV7-2; no reliable D call. The germline V gene has CDR1 SGHTA and CDR2 FQGNSA. V was cut by 1 base and J by 2 bases, with 11 bases left in between. This CDR3 comprises 15 residues.

This clone occurred once. The chain uses TRBV6-4 and TRBJ2-7, with D possibly TRBD1 on 5 matching bases. Germline lookup yields CDR1 MRHNA and CDR2 SNTAGT. Deletions cut 5 bases from V and 7 bases from J, with 12 bases between. The CDR3 totals 12 residues. The CDR3 DNA reads TGTGCCAGCAGTATTCAGGGTTTGGAGCAGTACTTC. Translated: CASSIQGLEQYF.